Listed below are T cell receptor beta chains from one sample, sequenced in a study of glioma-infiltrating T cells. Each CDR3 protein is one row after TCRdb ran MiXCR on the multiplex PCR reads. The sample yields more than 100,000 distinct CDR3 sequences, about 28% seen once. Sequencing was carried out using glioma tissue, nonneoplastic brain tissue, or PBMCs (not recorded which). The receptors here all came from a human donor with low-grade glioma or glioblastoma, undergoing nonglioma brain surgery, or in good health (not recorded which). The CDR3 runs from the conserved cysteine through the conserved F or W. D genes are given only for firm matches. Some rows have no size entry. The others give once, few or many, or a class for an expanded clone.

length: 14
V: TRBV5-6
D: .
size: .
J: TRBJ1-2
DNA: TGTGCCAGCCAGACAGTTTCCCTAAACTATGGCTACACCTTC
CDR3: CASQTVSLNYGYTF

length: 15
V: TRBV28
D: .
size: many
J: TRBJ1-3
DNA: TGTGCCAGCACCCCGCGGGGGGCCTACGGAAACACCATATATTTT
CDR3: CASTPRGAYGNTIYF

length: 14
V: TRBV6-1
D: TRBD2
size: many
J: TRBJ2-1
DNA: TGTGCCAGCAGTACTCGACTAGCGGGCAATGAGCAGTTCTTC
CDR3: CASSTRLAGNEQFF

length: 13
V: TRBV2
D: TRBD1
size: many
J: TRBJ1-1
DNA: TGTGCCACCAATTGGGACAGGGGCACTGAAGCTTTCTTT
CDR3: CATNWDRGTEAFF

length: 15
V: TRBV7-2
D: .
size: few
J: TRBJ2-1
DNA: TGTGCCAGCAGCTTAGCTCCGTCCTCCTACAATGAGCAGTTCTTC
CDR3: CASSLAPSSYNEQFF

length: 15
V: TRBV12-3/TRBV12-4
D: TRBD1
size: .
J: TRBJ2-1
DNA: TGTGCCAGCAGGCCCGGGACAGGGGGATATGGTGAGCAGTTCTTC
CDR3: CASRPGTGGYGEQFF

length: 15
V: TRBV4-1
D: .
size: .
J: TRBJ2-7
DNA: TGCGCCAGCAGCCAGTCGATTACCGACCCCTACGAGCAGTACTTC
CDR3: CASSQSITDPYEQYF

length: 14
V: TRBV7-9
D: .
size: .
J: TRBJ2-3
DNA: TGTGCCAGCAGCTTATCCTCCACCAGGGATACGCAGTATTTT
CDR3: CASSLSSTRDTQYF

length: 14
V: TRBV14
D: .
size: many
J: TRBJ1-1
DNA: TGTGCCAGCAGCCAAGAGTTAAGGGGGACTGAAGCTTTCTTT
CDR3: CASSQELRGTEAFF

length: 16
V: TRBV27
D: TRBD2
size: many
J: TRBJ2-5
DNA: TGTGCCAGCAGTTTATCCATAGCGGGGGGACGGGAGACCCAGTACTTC
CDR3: CASSLSIAGGRETQYF

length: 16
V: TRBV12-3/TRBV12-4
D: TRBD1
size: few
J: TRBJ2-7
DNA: TGTGCCAGCACCACGAGACACGGACAGGAAACCTACGAGCAGTACTTC
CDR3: CASTTRHGQETYEQYF

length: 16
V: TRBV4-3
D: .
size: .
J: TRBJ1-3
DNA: TGCGCCAGCAGCCAAGATCTAGAGGTGACCGGAAACACCATATATTTT
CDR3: CASSQDLEVTGNTIYF

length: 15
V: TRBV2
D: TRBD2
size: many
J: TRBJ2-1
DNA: TGTGCCAGCAGCCCAACTAGCGGGGGGGTCGGTGAGCAGTTCTTC
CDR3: CASSPTSGGVGEQFF

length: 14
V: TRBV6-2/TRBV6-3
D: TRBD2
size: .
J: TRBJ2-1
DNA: TGTGCCAGCAGTAACGGGGGGGGGTACAATGAGAAGTTCTTC
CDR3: CASSNGGGYNEKFF

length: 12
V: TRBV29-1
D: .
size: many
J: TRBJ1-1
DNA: TGCAGCGTTCTGGGGGGAGCACTCCAAGCTTTCTTT
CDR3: CSVLGGALQAFF

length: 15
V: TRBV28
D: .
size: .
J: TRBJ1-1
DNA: TGTGCCAGCAGTTTAAGGACAGCAGTGAGCACTGAAGCTTTCTTT
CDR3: CASSLRTAVSTEAFF

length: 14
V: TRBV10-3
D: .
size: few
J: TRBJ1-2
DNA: TGTGCCATCAGTGGAGGGACGACCAAGTATGGCTACACCTTC
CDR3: CAISGGTTKYGYTF

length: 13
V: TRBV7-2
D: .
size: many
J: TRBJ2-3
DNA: TGTGCCAGCAGCTTACTCAGGACGGATACGCAGTATTTT
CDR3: CASSLLRTDTQYF

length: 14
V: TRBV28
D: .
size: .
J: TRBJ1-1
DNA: TGTGCCAGCAGTTTATACGGCGTGAACACTGAAGCTTTCTTT
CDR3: CASSLYGVNTEAFF

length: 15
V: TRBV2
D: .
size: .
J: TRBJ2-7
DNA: TGTGCCAGCAGCCTAGGACTGCACGCTCCGAATGGGCAGTACTTC
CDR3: CASSLGLHAPNGQYF

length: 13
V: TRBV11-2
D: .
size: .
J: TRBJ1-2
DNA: TGTGCCAGCAGCTTACAGGTGAACTATGGCTACACCTTC
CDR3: CASSLQVNYGYTF

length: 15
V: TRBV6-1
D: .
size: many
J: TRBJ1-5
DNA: TGTGCCAGCAGCCCCAGAGCCAGGGATAATCAGCCCCAGCATTTT
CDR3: CASSPRARDNQPQHF

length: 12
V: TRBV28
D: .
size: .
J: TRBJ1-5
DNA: TGTGCCACAGTAGAGAGCAATCAGCCCCAGCATTTT
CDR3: CATVESNQPQHF

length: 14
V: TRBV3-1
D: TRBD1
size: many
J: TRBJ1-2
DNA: TGTGCCAGCAGCCAAGAGGACAGGGGTCGGGGCTACACCTTC
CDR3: CASSQEDRGRGYTF

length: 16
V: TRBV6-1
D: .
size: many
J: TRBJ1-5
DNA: TGTGCCAGCAGCCCAACGCAGGGGTATAGCAATCAGCCCCAGCATTTT
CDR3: CASSPTQGYSNQPQHF

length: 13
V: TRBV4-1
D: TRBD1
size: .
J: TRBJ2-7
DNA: TGCGCCAGCAGCCCGGGACAGGGTGTCGAGCAGTACTTC
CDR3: CASSPGQGVEQYF

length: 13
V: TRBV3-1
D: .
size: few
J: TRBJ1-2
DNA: TGTGCCAGCAGCCAACAAGTTGCCTATGGCTACACCTTC
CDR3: CASSQQVAYGYTF